This T cell receptor beta chain stems from a study of T cells in Graves' hyperthyroidism and ophthalmopathy. This clonotype was found a few times. The antigen is not known. Findings and limits, study-wide: The majority of expanded thyroid clonotypes above 0.001 also appeared in blood. Progression to ophthalmopathy was predicted a median of roughly seven months early.

The V end was cut by 7 bases, the J end by 8 bases, with 15 bases between. Looked up from germline, CDR1 is MNHEY and CDR2 is SMNVEV (reference sequence). The CDR3 loop spans 13 amino acids. RNA transcripts served as the template for amplifying TCR beta CDR3 regions. First-round RT-PCR of the TCR CDR3 relied on the HTBI primer set. TCRdb ran MiXCR on the multiplex PCR reads and lists one entry per CDR3 protein. The data contain 550,000 to 600,000 distinct CDR3 sequences, about 43% of them singletons. Material: peripheral blood or thyroid tissue (not recorded which). The sequence derives from an adult woman with Graves' disease, either hyperthyroidism or ophthalmopathy (not recorded which). The chain carries TRBV27 and TRBJ1-3, with D unclear. CDR3 sequence: CASKKESQDTIYF. CDR3 DNA: TGTGCCAGCAAGAAGGAGTCTCAGGACACCATATATTTT.